The next 17 T cell receptor beta chains were all read from a single sample in a study of blood T cell repertoires in COVID-19. Only in-frame clones appear in the TCRdb table, and some are missing; sequencing was by immunoSEQ multiplex PCR. The sample has 200,000 to 250,000 clones; about nine tenths are singletons. The sequencing sample was made of PBMCs or T cells enriched from blood (not recorded which). The receptors originated from a woman aged 45-65 years in a cohort exposed to, infected with or recovered from COVID-19 (not recorded which).

V usage is TRBV27 and J usage is TRBJ1-6; D is ambiguous. The CDR3 is 16 amino acids. The germline V gene has CDR1 MNHEY and CDR2 SMNVEV (reference sequence). Trimming cost V 8 bases and J 2 bases, with 16 bases left between them. The CDR3 reads CASGRVSTAYNSPLHF. The CDR3 bases are TGTGCCAGCGGCCGGGTTAGTACCGCCTATAATTCACCCCTCCACTTT.

V and J are TRBV7-2 and TRBJ2-3; 7 bases are a match to TRBD1. J gave up 1 base and V 1 base, and 2 bases lay outside the gene matches. CDR1 SGHTA and CDR2 FQGNSA come from the germline V gene. There are 15 residues in the CDR3. In DNA, the CDR3 is TGTGCCAGCAGCTTAGTGGGGACAGGCACAGATACGCAGTATTTT. Its protein product is CASSLVGTGTDTQYF.

The rearrangement links TRBV24-1 to TRBJ2-3; possible D gene TRBD2, 6 bases. Germline loops: CDR1 KGHDR, CDR2 SFDVKD. This CDR3 region has 17 residues. The V gene lost 3 bases and the J gene lost 2 bases, with 17 bases spanning the gap. The CDR3 DNA follows: TGTGCCACCAGTGATCCCACGAAGACTAGAAACACAGATACGCAGTATTTT. This encodes CATSDPTKTRNTDTQYF.

This clone was observed a few times. CDR3 DNA: TGTGCCAGCAGCCGGGACAGGCAAGATGGCTACACCTTC. Translation: CASSRDRQDGYTF. The chain links TRBV7-3 to TRBJ1-2; 8 bases map to TRBD1. V was pared by 5 bases and J by 6 bases, with 5 bases of the junction left unmatched. Germline values: CDR1 SGHTA, CDR2 FQGTGA. This CDR3 is built from 13 residues.

This clone has a single count. The chain carries TRBV4-1 and TRBJ1-2, with D possibly TRBD1 on 5 matching bases. This CDR3 region has 14 residues. The V gene's germline CDR1 is MGHRA and CDR2 YSYEKL. The V gene lost 3 bases and the J gene lost 0 bases, with 8 bases spanning the gap. The chain's CDR3 is CASSQQTANYGYTF. The CDR3 nucleotides are TGCGCCAGCAGCCAGCAGACAGCTAACTATGGCTACACCTTC.

This chain uses TRBV5-4 with TRBJ2-2; unclear D gene. The germline V gene encodes CDR1 SGHNT and CDR2 YYREEE (reference sequence). With 4 bases removed from V and 0 bases from J, the gap between germline ends came to 13 bases. The CDR3 has 16 residues. CDR3 nucleotides: TGTGCCAGCAGCCGCGACATTTACGCGAACACCGGGGAGCTGTTTTTT. It specifies CASSRDIYANTGELFF.

The chain joins TRBV6-5 to TRBJ2-3; perhaps TRBD1 as D (6 bases). The CDR3 has 16 amino acids. CDR1 MNHEY and CDR2 SVGAGI come from the germline V gene. V shed 0 bases and J shed 5 bases, with 15 bases lying between them. The CDR3 DNA sequence: TGTGCCAGCAGTTACTCAGGGAGAAAGACAGGAGATACGCAGTATTTT. Amino acids: CASSYSGRKTGDTQYF.

The chain couples TRBV19 to TRBJ1-1, with D possibly being TRBD1 (6 bases). V was cut by 4 bases and J by 8 bases, with 14 bases left in between. The CDR3 is 13 amino acids. Per germline, CDR1 LNHDA and CDR2 SQIVND (reference sequence). The CDR3 protein is CASSSPVDREAFF. The CDR3, as DNA: TGTGCCAGTAGTAGTCCGGTTGACAGGGAAGCTTTCTTT.

This clone was picked up one time. This rearrangement joins TRBV6-5 to TRBJ1-1, with 7 positions matching TRBD1. The CDR3 sequence is 14 residues long. The ends lost 6 bases at V and 5 bases at J; junction bases unmatched: 9. Looked up from germline, CDR1 is MNHEY and CDR2 is SVGAGI. The CDR3 bases are TGTGCCAGCAGGCAAGGGGGCGTCGGGACTGAAGCTTTCTTT. It codes for CASRQGGVGTEAFF.

The chain recombines TRBV11-2 with TRBJ1-1; D remains ambiguous. Germline V gene data show CDR1 as SGHAT and CDR2 as FQNNGV. CDR3 size: 15 residues. The germline V and J ends were trimmed by 6 bases and 3 bases, with 17 bases remaining between them. CDR3 sequence reads: CASREFRVPDTEAFF. In DNA form, the CDR3 reads TGTGCCAGCAGAGAATTCCGAGTTCCGGACACTGAAGCTTTCTTT.

J is TRBJ2-4 and V is TRBV2, with TRBD1 matching 8 bases. Losses at the gene ends were 7 bases for V and 0 bases for J; bases not matched to a gene: 8. From germline, CDR1 is SNHLY and CDR2 FYNNEI. This CDR3 has 16 residues. CDR3 residues: CASITATGVAKNIQYF. CDR3 in DNA: TGTGCCAGCATTACTGCGACAGGGGTAGCCAAAAACATTCAGTACTTC.

The V call is TRBV7-9, the J call TRBJ1-2; D is possibly TRBD1 (6 bases). Trimming cost V 1 base and J 4 bases, with 10 bases left between them. Germline-derived CDR1 and CDR2 are SEHNR and FQNEAQ (reference sequence). This CDR3 has 14 amino acids. The CDR3 here is CASSLVQGIYGYTF. The CDR3 DNA is TGTGCCAGCAGCTTAGTACAGGGCATCTATGGCTACACCTTC.

The chain carries TRBV4-2 and TRBJ2-7, with D uncertain. The V gene lost 0 bases and the J gene lost 3 bases, with 6 bases spanning the gap. The CDR3 is 13 residues long. Germline lookup yields CDR1 LGHNA and CDR2 YNFKEQ. The CDR3 DNA sequence: TGTGCCAGCAGCCAAGAAACAGTCTACGAGCAGTACTTC. It specifies CASSQETVYEQYF.

The chain employs TRBV29-1 and TRBJ1-2; D is unresolved. CDR1 and CDR2 from the germline V gene are SQVTM and ANQGSEA. This CDR3 has 14 residues. The V end lost 5 bases, the J end lost 5 bases, and 18 bases lay between the germline ends. Here the CDR3 reads CSVLPYPGAYGYTF. CDR3 coding DNA: TGCAGCGTTCTCCCATACCCGGGAGCTTATGGCTACACCTTC.

The V call is TRBV24-1, the J call TRBJ2-2; 8 positions agree with TRBD1. The CDR3 sequence is 17 residues long. CDR1 KGHDR and CDR2 SFDVKD come from the germline V gene. V was clipped by 3 bases and J by 4 bases; unmatched bases: 9. The CDR3 region has the DNA TGTGCCACCAGTGATACTAAGACAGGGGATATCACCGGGGAGCTGTTTTTT. The encoded protein is CATSDTKTGDITGELFF.

The rearrangement links TRBV7-2 to TRBJ1-6, with TRBD1 matching over 7 bases. This CDR3 contains 14 residues. V lost 7 bases to trimming and J lost 3 bases; unmatched junction nucleotides: 3. The germline V gene has CDR1 SGHTA and CDR2 FQGNSA. CDR3: CASTGDSYNSPLHF. For the CDR3, the DNA is TGTGCCAGCACCGGGGACAGCTATAATTCACCCCTCCACTTT.

The V gene is TRBV4-1, the J gene TRBJ2-3; the D gene is possibly TRBD2 (6 bases). CDR1 is MGHRA, CDR2 YSYEKL, per germline. The CDR3 covers 15 residues. Trimming left V 1 base short and J 4 bases short, with 12 bases between. CDR3 in amino acids: CASSQAKGGSDTQYF. The CDR3 nucleotides read TGCGCCAGCAGCCAAGCTAAGGGAGGCTCAGATACGCAGTATTTT.